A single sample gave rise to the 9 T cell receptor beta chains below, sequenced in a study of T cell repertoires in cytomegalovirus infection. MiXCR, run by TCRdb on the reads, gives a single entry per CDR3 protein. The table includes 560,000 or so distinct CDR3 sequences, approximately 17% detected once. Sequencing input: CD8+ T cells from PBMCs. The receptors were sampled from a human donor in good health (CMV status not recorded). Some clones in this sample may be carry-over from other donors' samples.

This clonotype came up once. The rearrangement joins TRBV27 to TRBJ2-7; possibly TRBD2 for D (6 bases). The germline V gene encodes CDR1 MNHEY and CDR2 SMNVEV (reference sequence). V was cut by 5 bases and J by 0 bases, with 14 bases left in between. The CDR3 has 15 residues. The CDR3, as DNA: TGTGCCAGCAGTGTCGTAGCGGAGCGCTCCTACGAGCAGTACTTC. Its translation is CASSVVAERSYEQYF.

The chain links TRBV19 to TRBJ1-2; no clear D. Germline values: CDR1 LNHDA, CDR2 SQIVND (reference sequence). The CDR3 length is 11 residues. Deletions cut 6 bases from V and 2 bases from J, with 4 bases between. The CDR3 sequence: CASSVNYGYTF. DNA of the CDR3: TGTGCCAGTAGCGTCAACTATGGCTACACCTTC.

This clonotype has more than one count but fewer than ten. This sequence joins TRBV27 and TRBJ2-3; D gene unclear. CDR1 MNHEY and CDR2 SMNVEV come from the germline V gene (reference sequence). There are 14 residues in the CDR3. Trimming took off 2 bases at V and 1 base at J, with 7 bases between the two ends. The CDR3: CASSLELRTDTQYF. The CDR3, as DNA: TGTGCCAGCAGTTTAGAGCTACGCACAGATACGCAGTATTTT.

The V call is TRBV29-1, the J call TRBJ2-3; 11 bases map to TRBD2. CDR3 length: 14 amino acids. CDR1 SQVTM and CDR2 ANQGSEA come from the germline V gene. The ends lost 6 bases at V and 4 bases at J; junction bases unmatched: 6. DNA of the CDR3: TGCAGCGTATCTAGCGGGGGGTTATCAGATACGCAGTATTTT. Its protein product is CSVSSGGLSDTQYF.

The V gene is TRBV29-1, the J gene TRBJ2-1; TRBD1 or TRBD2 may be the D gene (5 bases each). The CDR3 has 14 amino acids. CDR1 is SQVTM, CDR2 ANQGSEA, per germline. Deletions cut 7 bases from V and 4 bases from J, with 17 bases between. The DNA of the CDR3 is TGCAGCGCCCTACCCCGGGGCATATACAATGAGCAGTTCTTC. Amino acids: CSALPRGIYNEQFF.

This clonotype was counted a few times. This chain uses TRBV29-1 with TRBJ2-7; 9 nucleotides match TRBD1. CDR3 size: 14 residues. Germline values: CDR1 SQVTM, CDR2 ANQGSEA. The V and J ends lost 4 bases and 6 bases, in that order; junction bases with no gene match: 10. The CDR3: CSVGGGQGVPEQYF. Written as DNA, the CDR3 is TGCAGCGTTGGCGGGGGACAGGGAGTTCCCGAGCAGTACTTC.

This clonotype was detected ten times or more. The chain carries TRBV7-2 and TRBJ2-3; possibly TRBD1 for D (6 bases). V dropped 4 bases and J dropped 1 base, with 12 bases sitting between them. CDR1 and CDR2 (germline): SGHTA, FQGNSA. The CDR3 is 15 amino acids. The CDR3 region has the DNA TGTGCCAGCAGCTCCACGGCAGGGGGCACAGATACGCAGTATTTT. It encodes CASSSTAGGTDTQYF.

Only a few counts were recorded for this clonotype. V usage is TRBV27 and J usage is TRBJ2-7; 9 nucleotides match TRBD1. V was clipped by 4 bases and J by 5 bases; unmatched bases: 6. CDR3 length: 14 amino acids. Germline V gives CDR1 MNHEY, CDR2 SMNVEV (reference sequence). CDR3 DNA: TGTGCCAGCAGTTCTGGGACAGGGTTCGACGAGCAGTACTTC. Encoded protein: CASSSGTGFDEQYF.

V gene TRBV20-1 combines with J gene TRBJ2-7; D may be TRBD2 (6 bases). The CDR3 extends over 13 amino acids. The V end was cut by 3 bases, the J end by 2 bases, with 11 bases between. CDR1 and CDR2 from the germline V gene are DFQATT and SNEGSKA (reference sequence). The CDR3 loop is CSASGTSPYEQYF. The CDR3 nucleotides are TGCAGTGCTAGTGGAACTAGCCCCTACGAGCAGTACTTC.